What follows is one TCR beta chain and its context. Clones were sequenced by immunoSEQ multiplex PCR, and TCRdb holds only the in-frame ones, with some missing. The sample carries 200,000 to 250,000 clones, nearly 90% recorded once. This sample is drawn from a study of blood T cell repertoires in COVID-19. Study details: Specimens from acute and convalescent COVID-19 originated in the United States, Italy and Spain.

After removal of 2 bases from V and 4 bases from J, the junction contained 5 bases not matched to a gene. Germline-derived CDR1 and CDR2 are SGHTA and FQGTGA. This CDR3 comprises 15 residues. The chain joins TRBV7-3 to TRBJ2-3; 8 bases align to TRBD2. The receptor comes from a woman between 18 and 29 years old who had recovered from COVID-19. What was sequenced was peripheral blood. The CDR3, as DNA: TGTGCCAGCAGCTTATCAGCGGGAGTCCCAGATACGCAGTATTTT. Translating it yields CASSLSAGVPDTQYF.